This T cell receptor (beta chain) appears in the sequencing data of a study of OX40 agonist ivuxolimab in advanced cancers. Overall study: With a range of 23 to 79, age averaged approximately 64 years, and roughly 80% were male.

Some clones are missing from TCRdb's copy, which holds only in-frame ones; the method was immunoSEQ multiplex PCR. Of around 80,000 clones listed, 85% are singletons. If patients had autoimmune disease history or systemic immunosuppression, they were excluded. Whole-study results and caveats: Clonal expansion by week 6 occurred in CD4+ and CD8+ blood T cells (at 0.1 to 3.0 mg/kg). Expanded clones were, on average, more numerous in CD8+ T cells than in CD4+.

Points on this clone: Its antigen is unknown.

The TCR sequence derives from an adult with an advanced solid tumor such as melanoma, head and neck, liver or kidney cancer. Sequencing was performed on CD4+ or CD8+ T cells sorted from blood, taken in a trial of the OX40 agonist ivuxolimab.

The CDR3 coding sequence is TGTGCCAGCAGCCCTGGTCGGCTGAGCACCGGGGAGCTGTTTTTT. Translated: CASSPGRLSTGELFF. The rearrangement links TRBV6-5 to TRBJ2-2; D unclear. With 6 bases removed from V and 4 bases from J, the gap between germline ends came to 15 bases. CDR3 size: 15 residues. Germline CDR1 reads MNHEY; CDR2 reads SVGAGI.